The present T cell receptor beta chain was sequenced within a study of T cells expressing NK-cell markers. Study in general: All TCR beta repertoires analysed originated from sorted CD3+CD56+NKG2C+, CD3+CD56+NKG2C- and CD3+CD56-NKG2C+ T cells. Overall study results and limits: Of the CD8+ T cell pool in about 6 donors, roughly 1.0-8% was accounted for by dominant NKG2C+ clonotypes.

For this clonotype: Its target is not known.

The CDR3 covers 14 residues. Germline assignment: CDR1 SGHDT and CDR2 YYEEEE. Generation of TCR beta cDNA was performed by 5'RACE template switching incorporating UMIs. TCRdb re-analyzed the 5' RACE reads; it lists each CDR3 protein once, without DNA. The listing contains about 260,000 distinct CDR3 sequences. Sequencing was carried out using blood T cells: a sorted CD56 or NKG2C T cell subset, CD4+ or CD8+ T cells, or bulk PBMC T cells (not recorded which). This chain joins TRBV5-6 and TRBJ2-3; with no DNA, the TCRdb D assignment of TRBD2 cannot be verified. The sequence derives from a woman aged 18-69 years in good health. CDR3 sequence reads: CASSLVGEVPTQYF.